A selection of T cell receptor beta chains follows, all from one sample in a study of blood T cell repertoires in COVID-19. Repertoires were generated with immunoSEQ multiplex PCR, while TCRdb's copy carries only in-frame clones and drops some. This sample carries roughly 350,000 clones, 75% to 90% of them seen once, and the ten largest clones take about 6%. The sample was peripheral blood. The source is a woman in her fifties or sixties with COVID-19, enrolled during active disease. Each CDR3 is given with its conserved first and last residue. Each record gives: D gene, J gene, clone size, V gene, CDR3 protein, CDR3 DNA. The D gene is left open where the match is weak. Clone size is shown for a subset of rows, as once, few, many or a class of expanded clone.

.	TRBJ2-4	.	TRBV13	CASSPGLAKNIQYF	TGTGCCAGCAGCCCGGGACTAGCCAAAAACATTCAGTACTTC
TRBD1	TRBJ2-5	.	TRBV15	CATSRPTTGGALWETQYF	TGTGCCACCAGCAGACCCACCACAGGGGGCGCATTATGGGAGACCCAGTACTTC
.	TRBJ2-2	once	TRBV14	CASSQPSTGELFF	TGTGCCAGCAGCCAACCCTCGACCGGGGAGCTGTTTTTT
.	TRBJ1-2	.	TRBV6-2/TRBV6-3	CASSTGTYNGYTF	TGTGCCAGCAGTACCGGGACATATAATGGCTACACCTTC
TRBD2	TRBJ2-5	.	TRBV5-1	CASSRSGGGETQYF	TGCGCCAGCAGCCGGTCGGGGGGTGGAGAGACCCAGTACTTC
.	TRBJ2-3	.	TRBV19	CASSIDGGFTDTQYF	TGTGCCAGTAGTATAGACGGCGGCTTCACAGATACGCAGTATTTT
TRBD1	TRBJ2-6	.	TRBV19	CASSDRGGGANVLTF	TGTGCCAGTTCCGACAGGGGCGGTGGGGCCAACGTCCTGACTTTC
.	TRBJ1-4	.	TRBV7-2	CASRRGESEKLFF	TGTGCCAGCAGACGTGGGGAGAGTGAAAAACTGTTTTTT
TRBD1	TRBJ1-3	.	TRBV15	CATSREQGPGNTIYF	TGTGCCACCAGCAGAGAACAGGGGCCTGGAAACACCATATATTTT
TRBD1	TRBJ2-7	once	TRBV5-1	CASSSPRGRSSSEQYF	TGCGCCAGCAGCTCACCCAGGGGGAGAAGCTCTAGCGAGCAGTACTTC
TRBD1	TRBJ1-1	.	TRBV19	CASRSETGRDTEAFF	TGTGCCAGTAGATCTGAGACAGGGCGGGACACTGAAGCTTTCTTT
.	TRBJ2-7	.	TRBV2	CASSASFGPGEQYF	TGTGCCAGCAGTGCCTCTTTCGGTCCGGGGGAGCAGTACTTC
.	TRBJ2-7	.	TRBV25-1	CASSATGPYEQYF	TGTGCCAGCAGTGCCACAGGTCCCTACGAGCAGTACTTC
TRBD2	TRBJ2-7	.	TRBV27	CASSTGTSGNHEQYF	TGTGCCAGCAGTACAGGGACTAGCGGAAACCACGAGCAGTACTTC
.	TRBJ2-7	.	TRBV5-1	CASSPSGESYEQYF	TGCGCCAGCAGCCCGAGTGGTGAATCCTACGAGCAGTACTTC
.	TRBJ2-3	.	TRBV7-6	CASSVSGSSTDTQYF	TGTGCCAGCAGCGTTAGCGGATCTAGCACAGATACGCAGTATTTT
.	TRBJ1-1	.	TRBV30	CARSYQGGYTEAFF	TGTGCCCGGTCGTACCAGGGCGGTTACACTGAAGCTTTCTTT
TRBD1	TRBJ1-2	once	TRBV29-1	CSVLTGEIRGNYGYTF	TGCAGCGTCTTGACAGGGGAGATCCGAGGAAACTATGGCTACACCTTC
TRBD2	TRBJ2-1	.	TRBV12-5	CASGSLAGSYNEQFF	TGTGCTAGTGGTTCGCTAGCGGGGTCCTACAATGAGCAGTTCTTC
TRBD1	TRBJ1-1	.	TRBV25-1	CASRDRGTEAFF	TGTGCCAGCAGGGACAGGGGCACTGAAGCTTTCTTT
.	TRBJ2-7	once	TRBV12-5	CASGLASPATGNEQYF	TGTGCTAGTGGTTTGGCATCACCCGCGACGGGGAACGAGCAGTACTTC
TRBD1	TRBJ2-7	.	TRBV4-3	CASSQDHRGIYEQYF	TGCGCCAGCAGCCAAGATCACAGGGGTATTTACGAGCAGTACTTC
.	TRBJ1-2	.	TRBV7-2	CAGKMAGRYGYTF	TGTGCCGGCAAAATGGCAGGGCGCTATGGCTACACCTTC
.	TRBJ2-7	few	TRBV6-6	CASSYTSREQYF	TGTGCCAGCAGTTACACTAGCCGCGAGCAGTACTTC
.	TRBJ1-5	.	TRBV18	CASSPFPTGQPQHF	TGTGCCAGCTCACCGTTCCCCACAGGGCAGCCCCAGCATTTT
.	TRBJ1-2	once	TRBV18	CASSPVQGWYGYTF	TGTGCCAGCTCACCGGTACAGGGATGGTATGGCTACACCTTC
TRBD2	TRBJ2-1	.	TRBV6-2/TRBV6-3	CASSTGRLAGTNNEQFF	TGTGCCAGCAGTACTGGTAGACTAGCGGGAACTAACAATGAGCAGTTCTTC
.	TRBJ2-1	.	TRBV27	CASSPPRVLEQFF	TGTGCCAGCAGTCCCCCACGGGTACTTGAGCAGTTCTTC
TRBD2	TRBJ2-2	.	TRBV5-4	CASSPGLAGGLNTGELFF	TGTGCCAGCAGCCCGGGACTAGCGGGAGGATTGAACACCGGGGAGCTGTTTTTT
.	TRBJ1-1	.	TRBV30	CAWELTSRPGTEAFF	TGTGCCTGGGAATTAACCTCCCGCCCGGGCACTGAAGCTTTCTTT
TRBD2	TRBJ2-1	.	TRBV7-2	CASSSFSGSSYNEQFF	TGTGCCAGCAGCTCATTTAGCGGGAGCTCCTACAATGAGCAGTTCTTC
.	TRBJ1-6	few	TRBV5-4	CASSYPGRSYNSPLHF	TGTGCCAGCAGCTACCCGGGGAGGTCCTATAATTCACCCCTCCACTTT
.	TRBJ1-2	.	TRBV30	CAWTGGPQGYTF	TGTGCCTGGACGGGAGGTCCCCAAGGCTACACCTTC
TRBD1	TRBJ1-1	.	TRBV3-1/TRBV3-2	CASSRSTGRAFF	TGTGCCAGCAGCCGATCGACAGGGCGAGCTTTCTTT
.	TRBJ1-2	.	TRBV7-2	CASSLEPTPYGYTF	TGTGCCAGCAGCTTGGAGCCGACCCCATATGGCTACACCTTC
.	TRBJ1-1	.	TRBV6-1	CASSEFGQKNTEAFF	TGTGCCAGCAGTGAGTTTGGACAGAAGAACACTGAAGCTTTCTTT
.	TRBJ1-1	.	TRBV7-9	CASSLDGQLNTEAFF	TGTGCCAGCAGCTTAGATGGACAGTTGAACACTGAAGCTTTCTTT